This T cell receptor (beta chain) was found in a study of OX40 agonist ivuxolimab in advanced cancers. Study details: Prior therapy, whether anti-PD-1, anti-PD-L1 or anti-CTLA-4, was allowed, and roughly 40% had some. Study results and caveats: Compared with CD4+, CD8+ T cells on average had more expanded clones.

Germline V gene lookup returns CDR1 KGHSH and CDR2 LQKENI. Trimming at V came to 3 bases and at J to 0 bases, leaving 5 bases not matched to a gene. CDR3 length: 16 residues. Only in-frame clones appear in the TCRdb table, and some are missing; sequencing was by immunoSEQ multiplex PCR. The sample has tens of thousands of clones, 80% to 90% seen once. Details on this clone: Its target is not known.

The material sequenced was CD4+ or CD8+ T cells sorted from blood, taken in a trial of the OX40 agonist ivuxolimab. The clonotype originates from an adult with an advanced solid tumor such as melanoma, head and neck, liver or kidney cancer. The chain couples TRBV18 to TRBJ2-3, with 8 bases that match TRBD2. The CDR3 is CASSPFSSGSTDTQYF. The DNA of the CDR3 is TGTGCCAGCTCACCCTTCTCTAGCGGGAGCACAGATACGCAGTATTTT.